This entry lists 6 T cell receptor beta chains sequenced from one sample in a study of shared clonotypes between healthy human individuals. Terminally differentiated effector memory CD45RA+ cells were left out of the naive CD8 fraction, which was CD45RO-negative and positively selected for CCR7. Repertoires were generated with immunoSEQ multiplex PCR, while TCRdb's copy carries only in-frame clones and drops some. The sample holds under 1 million clones, 80% to 95% seen once. Sequencing used naive CD8+ T cells sorted from blood. All receptors come from a young man in good health.

The CDR3, as DNA: TGCAGCGTTGGTGGGACAGGGGGGGACTGGAGCTCCTACGAGCAGTACTTC. Its protein product is CSVGGTGGDWSSYEQYF. The chain is built from TRBV29-1 and TRBJ2-7, with 11 positions matching TRBD1. This CDR3 has 17 residues. With 4 bases clipped from V and 0 bases from J, the junction kept 11 bases outside the gene matches. The germline CDR1 and CDR2 sequences are SQVTM and ANQGSEA.

The chain is built from TRBV6-5 and TRBJ1-1; 8 bases map to TRBD1. J lost 1 base, V lost 6 bases, and 4 bases had no gene match. The length of the CDR3 is 14 residues. Germline CDR1 and CDR2: MNHEY and SVGAGI. CDR3 sequence: CASSLGQGNTEAFF. The CDR3 coding sequence is TGTGCCAGCAGCCTAGGACAGGGGAACACTGAAGCTTTCTTT.

The chain uses TRBV11-2 and TRBJ2-3, with TRBD2 as a possible D gene (6 bases). CDR3 length: 16 residues. The V gene's germline CDR1 is SGHAT and CDR2 FQNNGV. Trimming took 3 bases from V and 4 from J, leaving 17 bases between them. The CDR3 here is CASSFRRDPGPDTQYF. The CDR3 nucleotides read TGTGCCAGCAGCTTCAGGCGGGACCCCGGTCCAGATACGCAGTATTTT.

This clone came up a few times. V is TRBV4-1 and J is TRBJ2-7; 7 bases fit TRBD1. The CDR3 length is 16 residues. J gave up 2 bases and V 1 base, and 8 bases lay outside the gene matches. CDR1 is MGHRA, CDR2 YSYEKL, per germline. The CDR3 spells CASSQVGGQGAYEQYF. The CDR3 coding sequence is TGCGCCAGCAGCCAAGTTGGGGGCCAGGGGGCCTACGAGCAGTACTTC.

A word on this clone: The sample has other DNA sequences that encode this CDR3 too. In nucleotides, the CDR3 is TGTGCCAGCAGTTCAGGCGGCAGCTCCTACAATGAGCAGTTCTTC. As protein: CASSSGGSSYNEQFF. The genes are TRBV27 and TRBJ2-1; no clear D gene. Germline CDR1 MNHEY, CDR2 SMNVEV (reference sequence). The germline V and J ends were trimmed by 4 bases and 0 bases, with 10 bases remaining between them. There are 15 residues in the CDR3.

The chain combines TRBV4-1 with TRBJ1-3; D unclear. This CDR3 comprises 14 residues. Trimming cost V 0 bases and J 1 base, with 4 bases left between them. The germline V gene encodes CDR1 MGHRA and CDR2 YSYEKL. The CDR3 DNA is TGCGCCAGCAGCCAAGAGGGTTCTGGAAACACCATATATTTT. Its translation is CASSQEGSGNTIYF.